The entry below gives a single T cell receptor beta chain sequence along with its context. The antigen is undetermined. These data come from a study of T cell clones after liver transplantation. Study background: TCRbeta sequencing after a pre-transplant mixed lymphocyte reaction identified graft-donor-reactive clones, later tracked in post-transplant blood. As an antigen-independent comparator, third-party-reactive TCRbeta sequences came from pre-transplant mixed lymphocyte reactions. Study-level results: Graft donor-reactive T cells possibly entered the graft instead of undergoing deletion.

The protocol was immunoSEQ multiplex PCR, while the TCRdb copy is restricted to in-frame clones and leaves out a portion. The table has 75,000 to 100,000 clones, over 80% seen once. CD3+CD4+ and CD3+CD8+ cells were FACS-sorted from thawed unstimulated PBMCs. Germline V lookup: CDR1 MNHEY, CDR2 SVGAGI. The CDR3 is 13 amino acids. With 6 bases clipped from V and 5 bases from J, the junction kept 0 bases outside the gene matches. Here the sequenced sample was CD4+ T cells from blood, taken almost 47 months after liver transplant. This TCR derives from a human patient who received a liver transplant. These T cells may partly come from the graft donor. J is TRBJ2-3 and V is TRBV6-5, with TRBD2 identical over 12 bases. The CDR3 DNA reads as TGTGCCAGCAGGACTAGCGGGAGAGATACGCAGTATTTT. Amino acids: CASRTSGRDTQYF.